These T cell receptor beta chains were read from a single sample in a study of human T cells and chemical hapten exposure. One entry per CDR3 protein results from TCRdb running MiXCR on the RACE reads. The profile shows approximately 400,000 distinct CDR3 sequences, more than 4.5% of them singletons. This sample comprised whole blood, obtained in connection with sensitization to the hapten diphenylcyclopropenone (DPC). Receptor source: a woman aged 45-60 years with alopecia areata. Some clones in this sample may be carry-over from other donors' samples. CDR3s include the opening cysteine and the closing phenylalanine or tryptophan. D genes are given only for firm matches. Clone size is not always given. Where it is, it says once, few, many or a class for expanded clones.

v_gene: TRBV7-3
abundance: many
d_gene: TRBD2
j_gene: TRBJ2-7
CDR3nt: TGTGCCAGCAGCTTATCTCCTAGCGGACCCTACGAGCAGTACTTC
CDR3aa: CASSLSPSGPYEQYF

v_gene: TRBV6-2/TRBV6-3
abundance: many
d_gene: TRBD2
j_gene: TRBJ2-3
CDR3nt: TGTGCCAGCAGTTACGGGACTAGCGGGAGGACGGATACGCAGTATTTT
CDR3aa: CASSYGTSGRTDTQYF

v_gene: TRBV5-1
abundance: .
d_gene: TRBD1
j_gene: TRBJ2-1
CDR3nt: TGCGCCAGCAGCCTGGGACAGGGGATCAATGAGCAGTTCTTC
CDR3aa: CASSLGQGINEQFF

v_gene: TRBV4-3
abundance: many
d_gene: .
j_gene: TRBJ2-1
CDR3nt: TGCGCCAGCAGCCACGAAGCGGGCCTGGGCGACAATGAGCAGTTCTTC
CDR3aa: CASSHEAGLGDNEQFF

v_gene: TRBV6-6
abundance: many
d_gene: TRBD2
j_gene: TRBJ2-7
CDR3nt: TGTGCCAGCAGTTCAGAGCGGGAAAGGACCTACGAGCAGTACTTC
CDR3aa: CASSSERERTYEQYF

v_gene: TRBV27
abundance: many
d_gene: .
j_gene: TRBJ1-5
CDR3nt: TGTGCCAGCAGTTTCTATAGCAATCAGCCCCAGCATTTT
CDR3aa: CASSFYSNQPQHF

v_gene: TRBV28
abundance: few
d_gene: TRBD1
j_gene: TRBJ2-3
CDR3nt: TGTGCCAGCAGCCTGTTGACAGGGGCGAGGACAGATACGCAGTATTTT
CDR3aa: CASSLLTGARTDTQYF

v_gene: TRBV12-3/TRBV12-4
abundance: many
d_gene: TRBD1
j_gene: TRBJ1-1
CDR3nt: TGTGCCAGCAGGGCGGACAGGGTTGAAGCTTTCTTT
CDR3aa: CASRADRVEAFF

v_gene: TRBV3-1
abundance: many
d_gene: TRBD1
j_gene: TRBJ2-5
CDR3nt: TGTGCCAGCAGCCCACAGGGGATAGAGACAGAGACCCAGTACTTC
CDR3aa: CASSPQGIETETQYF

v_gene: TRBV7-9
abundance: many
d_gene: .
j_gene: TRBJ2-2
CDR3nt: TGTGCCAGCAGCTTTGGGGCCACCGGGGAGCTGTTTTTT
CDR3aa: CASSFGATGELFF

v_gene: TRBV29-1
abundance: few
d_gene: .
j_gene: TRBJ2-1
CDR3nt: TGCAGCGTTTTGGACGCGAGCTCCTACAATGAGCAGTTCTTC
CDR3aa: CSVLDASSYNEQFF

v_gene: TRBV5-4
abundance: .
d_gene: TRBD1
j_gene: TRBJ1-1
CDR3nt: TGTGCCAGCAGCCTCGGACAGGGCGGGGCTTTCTTT
CDR3aa: CASSLGQGGAFF

v_gene: TRBV7-9
abundance: many
d_gene: .
j_gene: TRBJ2-5
CDR3nt: TGTGCCAGCAGCTCCGGGGTGGGGCAAGAGACCCAGTACTTC
CDR3aa: CASSSGVGQETQYF

v_gene: TRBV15
abundance: many
d_gene: .
j_gene: TRBJ1-3
CDR3nt: TGTGCCACCCGGAAAGGCTCTGGAAACACCATATATTTT
CDR3aa: CATRKGSGNTIYF

v_gene: TRBV19
abundance: .
d_gene: .
j_gene: TRBJ1-2
CDR3nt: TGTGCCAGTAGTATAGCCCGAGAGTCGGGGTCTGGCTACACCTTC
CDR3aa: CASSIARESGSGYTF

v_gene: TRBV11-2
abundance: few
d_gene: .
j_gene: TRBJ2-3
CDR3nt: TGTGCCAGCAGCCCCTCTAGCAGCACAGATACGCAGTATTTT
CDR3aa: CASSPSSSTDTQYF

v_gene: TRBV6-5
abundance: many
d_gene: .
j_gene: TRBJ2-7
CDR3nt: TGTGCCAGCGGTGGACAGACCTACGAGCAGTACTTC
CDR3aa: CASGGQTYEQYF

v_gene: TRBV10-3
abundance: .
d_gene: TRBD1
j_gene: TRBJ2-7
CDR3nt: TGTGCCATCAGCCTGGACAGGGGTCGGCAGTACTTC
CDR3aa: CAISLDRGRQYF

v_gene: TRBV12-3/TRBV12-4
abundance: many
d_gene: .
j_gene: TRBJ1-6
CDR3nt: TGTGCCAGCAGTTTAACGGCAGCCGCCGAATCACCCCTCCACTTT
CDR3aa: CASSLTAAAESPLHF

v_gene: TRBV30
abundance: few
d_gene: .
j_gene: TRBJ2-7
CDR3nt: TGTGCCTGCCTCGGTTCTTTCTACGAGCAGTACTTC
CDR3aa: CACLGSFYEQYF

v_gene: TRBV12-3/TRBV12-4
abundance: many
d_gene: TRBD2
j_gene: TRBJ2-3
CDR3nt: TGTGCCAGCAGCAGACTAGCGGGCCCAGGGGATACGCAGTATTTT
CDR3aa: CASSRLAGPGDTQYF

v_gene: TRBV7-2
abundance: .
d_gene: TRBD1
j_gene: TRBJ1-1
CDR3nt: TGTGCCAGCAGCCCCCAAATTCGACAGGGTGGCGCTGAAGCTTTCTTT
CDR3aa: CASSPQIRQGGAEAFF

v_gene: TRBV12-3/TRBV12-4
abundance: .
d_gene: TRBD1
j_gene: TRBJ2-7
CDR3nt: TGTGCCAGCAGTCTTAGACAGGGGGCGACGAACGAGCAGTACTTC
CDR3aa: CASSLRQGATNEQYF

v_gene: TRBV7-2
abundance: many
d_gene: TRBD1
j_gene: TRBJ1-6
CDR3nt: TGTGCCAGCAGCCAAGGACAGGGAGGAAATTCACCCCTCCACTTT
CDR3aa: CASSQGQGGNSPLHF

v_gene: TRBV5-4
abundance: few
d_gene: .
j_gene: TRBJ2-3
CDR3nt: TGTGCCAGCAGCTTGCCGGACACAGATACGCAGTATTTT
CDR3aa: CASSLPDTDTQYF

v_gene: TRBV7-2
abundance: few
d_gene: TRBD2
j_gene: TRBJ2-1
CDR3nt: TGTGCCAGCAGCCGCCGGACTAGCGGGCTTACCTACAATGAGCAGTTCTTC
CDR3aa: CASSRRTSGLTYNEQFF

v_gene: TRBV11-2
abundance: many
d_gene: .
j_gene: TRBJ2-1
CDR3nt: TGTGCCAGCAGCTTAGGGCCTTCCTACAATGAGCAGTTCTTC
CDR3aa: CASSLGPSYNEQFF

v_gene: TRBV30
abundance: few
d_gene: TRBD2
j_gene: TRBJ2-7
CDR3nt: TGTGCCTGGAGAACTAGCGGATTCTACGAGCAGTACTTC
CDR3aa: CAWRTSGFYEQYF

v_gene: TRBV29-1
abundance: many
d_gene: TRBD1
j_gene: TRBJ1-2
CDR3nt: TGCAGCGCCCCGGAGCCGGGACAGGGGGGCTATGGCTACACCTTC
CDR3aa: CSAPEPGQGGYGYTF

v_gene: TRBV4-1
abundance: once
d_gene: .
j_gene: TRBJ2-3
CDR3nt: TGCGCCAGCAGCCAAGATCAAGGTAGCGACCTCACAGATACGCAGTATTTT
CDR3aa: CASSQDQGSDLTDTQYF

v_gene: TRBV7-2
abundance: many
d_gene: TRBD2
j_gene: TRBJ2-5
CDR3nt: TGTGCCAGCAGCTTAGCGCAAGGCCTAGCGGGCGCAAAGACCCAGTACTTC
CDR3aa: CASSLAQGLAGAKTQYF

v_gene: TRBV3-1
abundance: many
d_gene: .
j_gene: TRBJ1-4
CDR3nt: TGTGCCAGCCGAGCCGGCCGTAATGAAAAACTGTTTTTT
CDR3aa: CASRAGRNEKLFF